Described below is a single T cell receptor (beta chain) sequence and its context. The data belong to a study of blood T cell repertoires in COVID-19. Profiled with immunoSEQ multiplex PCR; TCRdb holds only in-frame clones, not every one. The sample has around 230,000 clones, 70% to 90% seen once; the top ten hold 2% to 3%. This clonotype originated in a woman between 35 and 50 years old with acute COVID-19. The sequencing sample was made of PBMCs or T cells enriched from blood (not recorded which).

CDR3 loop: CASSFRDRGPSYGYTF. The DNA for the CDR3 is TGTGCCAGCAGTTTCCGGGACAGGGGGCCCAGCTATGGCTACACCTTC. The chain recombines TRBV27 with TRBJ1-2; the match to TRBD1 covers 12 bases. The CDR3 is 16 residues long. V lost 3 bases, J lost 4 bases, and 6 bases stayed unmatched. Germline V gene lookup returns CDR1 MNHEY and CDR2 SMNVEV (reference sequence).